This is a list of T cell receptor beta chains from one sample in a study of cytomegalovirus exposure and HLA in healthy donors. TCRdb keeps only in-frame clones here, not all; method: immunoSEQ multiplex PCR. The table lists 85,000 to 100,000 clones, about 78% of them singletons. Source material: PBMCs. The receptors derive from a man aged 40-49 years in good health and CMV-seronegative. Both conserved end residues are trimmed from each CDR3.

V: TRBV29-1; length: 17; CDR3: SVEAQLSGQGSPGNTIY
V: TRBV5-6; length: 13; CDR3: ASSLPQGATGELF
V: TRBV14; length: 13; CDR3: ASSPQTGVTDTQY
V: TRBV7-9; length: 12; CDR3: ASSWDRGVTEAF
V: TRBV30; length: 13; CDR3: AWSEEIRGAETQY
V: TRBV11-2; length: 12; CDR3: ASSSREMNTEAF
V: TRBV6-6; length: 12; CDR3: ASSVDREIVEQY
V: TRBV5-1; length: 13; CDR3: ASSLDTASGNTIY
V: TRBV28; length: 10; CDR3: ASRGGSETQY
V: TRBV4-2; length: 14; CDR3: ASSRMIGGAGTEAF
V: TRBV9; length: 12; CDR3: ASSVGGLDYGYT
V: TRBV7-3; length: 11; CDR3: ASSLHMNTEAF
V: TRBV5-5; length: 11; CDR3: ASSLRTGEKLF
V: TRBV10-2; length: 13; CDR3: ASRMTVRSSYEQY
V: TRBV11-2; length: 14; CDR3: ASSSWGRESSYEQY
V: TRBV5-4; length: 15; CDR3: ASSLARDRESDETQY